This T cell receptor (beta chain) stems from a study of cytotoxic CD8 clonotypes in ibrutinib-treated CLL. The study, taken as a whole, reports: Clonality measured at baseline exceeded age-matched healthy donors, tracking circulating CD8+ T-cell counts.

With cryopreserved PBMCs as the source, roughly 1.8 micrograms of genomic DNA went to TCR beta libraries. A 1 in 200,000 to 1 in 1 million T cell depth was the sequencing target. Measured with immunoSEQ multiplex PCR; TCRdb has only the in-frame clones, and not every one. The table has about 300,000 clones, approximately 79% seen once. With 6 bases clipped from V and 0 bases from J, the junction kept 4 bases outside the gene matches. This CDR3 is 14 amino acids long. CDR1 and CDR2 from the germline V gene are LNHDA and SQIVND (reference sequence). In the case of this clone: Its antigen is as yet unknown.

J is TRBJ1-1 and V is TRBV19, with 7 bases fitting TRBD1. This clonotype originated in a human donor with chronic lymphocytic leukemia. The source was PBMCs, collected at disease progression, from a patient treated with ibrutinib. CDR3 residues: CASRTQGLNTEAFF. The CDR3 DNA reads TGTGCCAGTAGAACACAGGGGCTGAACACTGAAGCTTTCTTT. Full variable domain (missing parts from reference TRBV19 and TRBJ1-1): DGGITQSPKYLFRKEGQNVTLSCEQNLNHDAMYWYRQDPGQGLRLIYYSQIVNDFQKGDIAEGYSVSREKKESFPLTVTSAQKNPTAFYLCASRTQGLNTEAFFGQGTRLTVV.